These 28 T cell receptor beta chains share one sample of origin, sequenced in a study of shared clonotypes between healthy human individuals (dated by TCRdb to 2020 to 2021). Receptor libraries were prepared by the immunoSEQ multiplex PCR assay. Not all clones reach the TCRdb copy of this immuneACCESS table, which keeps in-frame sequences only. Checked studies attribute under half of the gap to unresolved V genes and leave the rest unexplained. The sample table holds hundreds of thousands of clones, of which 90% to 97% were seen once. The ten largest clones capture around 0.29% of the sample. Sequencing input: memory CD8+ T cells sorted from blood. This specimen's cell subset or site label, per the study, means: CD45RO+ cells pooled with CCR7-negative TemRA cells. The receptors originated from a man aged 30-40 years in good health.

The rearrangement joins TRBV5-1 to TRBJ2-6; D gene ambiguous. Trimming pared 1 base from V and 2 bases from J, leaving 13 bases between. The length of the CDR3 is 17 residues. The germline V gene has CDR1 SGHRS and CDR2 YFSETQ. DNA of the CDR3: TGCGCCAGCAGCTTGAACTTATTCCTTCCTGGGGCCAACGTCCTGACTTTC. Translating it yields CASSLNLFLPGANVLTF. The complete variable domain, with remaining parts taken from reference TRBV5-1 and TRBJ2-6, reads KAGVTQTPRYLIKTRGQQVTLSCSPISGHRSVSWYQQTPGQGLQFLFEYFSETQRNKGNFPGRFSGRQFSNSRSEMNVSTLELGDSALYLCASSLNLFLPGANVLTFGAGSRLTVL.

Here the CDR3 DNA reads TGTGCCAGCAGCTTCAGGGAGCGGGCTGAAGCTTTCTTT. Protein product: CASSFRERAEAFF. The chain links TRBV6-5 to TRBJ1-1; tentatively, D is TRBD1 (5 bases). V lost 6 bases to trimming and J lost 6 bases, with 14 bases between them. CDR3 length: 13 residues. Germline V gene data show CDR1 as MNHEY and CDR2 as SVGAGI.

On this clone itself: At one end the junction does not follow the germline gene, possibly because of a read error. The gene calls are TRBV6-1 and TRBJ2-5; D could derive from TRBD1 or TRBD2 (5 bases each). This CDR3 region has 14 residues. In germline, CDR1 is MNHNS, CDR2 SASEGT. The CDR3 region is CASSEGGSQGTQYF. The CDR3 DNA follows: TGTGCCAGCAGTGAAGGGGGGAGTCAAGGGACCCAGTACTTC.

CDR3 amino acids: CASSWRQGNEQFF. For the CDR3, the DNA is TGTGCCAGCAGCTGGAGACAGGGCAATGAGCAGTTCTTC. The chain carries TRBV5-6 and TRBJ2-1; 7 bases match TRBD1. Germline CDR1 SGHDT, CDR2 YYEEEE. The CDR3 runs to 13 residues. With V trimmed by 3 bases and J by 6 bases, 3 bases remained unmatched.

The rearrangement joins TRBV30 to TRBJ1-5; D unclear. CDR1 GTSNPN and CDR2 SVGIG come from the germline V gene (reference sequence). The CDR3 has 12 residues. V lost 6 bases to trimming and J lost 1 base, with 7 bases between them. The CDR3 region is CACGRSNQPQHF. The CDR3 bases are TGTGCCTGCGGGAGGAGCAATCAGCCCCAGCATTTT. The variable domain in full, with the rest retrieved from reference TRBV30 and TRBJ1-5, is SQTIHQWPATLVQPVGSPLSLECTVEGTSNPNLYWYRQAAGRGLQLLFYSVGIGQISSEVPQNLSASRPQDRQFILSSKKLLLSDSGFYLCACGRSNQPQHFGDGTRLSIL.

The chain combines TRBV7-2 with TRBJ2-3; possibly TRBD2 for D (6 bases). CDR3 length equals 16 residues. Per germline, CDR1 SGHTA and CDR2 FQGNSA. V shed 1 base and J shed 2 bases, with 13 bases lying between them. The CDR3 coding sequence is TGTGCCAGCAGCTTAGGCCGGGCGGGACTCACAGATACGCAGTATTTT. It codes for CASSLGRAGLTDTQYF.

The V call is TRBV6-1, the J call TRBJ2-7; 9 positions match TRBD2. The germline gives CDR1 MNHNS, CDR2 SASEGT. The CDR3 is made up of 13 amino acids. The V gene end was trimmed by 4 bases and the J gene end by 2 bases; junction bases not matched to a gene: 0. The CDR3 nucleotides are TGTGCCAGCAGTGCTAGCGGGACCTACGAGCAGTACTTC. Protein sequence: CASSASGTYEQYF.

The chain recombines TRBV5-4 with TRBJ2-2; D perhaps matches TRBD1 (5 bases). This CDR3 is built from 13 residues. From germline, CDR1 is SGHNT and CDR2 YYREEE (reference sequence). V gave up 3 bases and J gave up 6 bases, with 9 bases separating them. The CDR3 is CASSSPGPGELFF. The CDR3, as DNA: TGTGCCAGCAGCTCACCAGGGCCCGGGGAGCTGTTTTTT. The variable domain in full, completed from reference TRBV5-4 and TRBJ2-2, reads ETGVTQSPTHLIKTRGQQVTLRCSSQSGHNTVSWYQQALGQGPQFIFQYYREEENGRGNFPPRFSGLQFPNYSSELNVNALELDDSALYLCASSSPGPGELFFGEGSRLTVL.

The chain has TRBV7-8 and TRBJ1-2; D is uncertain. Germline lookup yields CDR1 SGHVS and CDR2 FQNEAQ. The germline V and J ends were trimmed by 4 bases and 5 bases, with 20 bases remaining between them. This CDR3 region has 16 residues. CDR3 in amino acids: CASSSHRLTATYGYTF. In DNA form, the CDR3 reads TGTGCCAGCAGCTCTCACCGTCTTACAGCTACTTATGGCTACACCTTC. The entire variable domain, with the rest obtained from reference TRBV7-8 and TRBJ1-2, is as follows: GAGVSQSPRYKVAKRGQDVALRCDPISGHVSLFWYQQALGQGPEFLTYFQNEAQLDKSGLPSDRFFAERPEGSVSTLKIQRTQQEDSAVYLCASSSHRLTATYGYTFGSGTRLTVV.

J is TRBJ2-1 and V is TRBV30; 11 bases are a match to TRBD2. CDR1 and CDR2 (germline): GTSNPN, SVGIG (reference sequence). V was clipped by 0 bases and J by 5 bases; unmatched bases: 6. The CDR3 loop spans 16 amino acids. The CDR3 nucleotides read TGTGCCTGGAGTGTAGAATGGACTAGCGGGCACAATGAGCAGTTCTTC. This sequence encodes CAWSVEWTSGHNEQFF.

V and J are TRBV27 and TRBJ1-5, with a weak D call TRBD1 (5 bases). Germline CDR1 MNHEY, CDR2 SMNVEV (reference sequence). V was shortened by 5 bases and J by 12 bases, with 11 bases between the two germline ends. This CDR3 is 11 amino acids long. This chain's CDR3 is CASSGGGHQHF. The DNA for the CDR3 is TGTGCCAGCAGTGGGGGAGGACACCAGCATTTT.

The rearrangement uses TRBV11-2 and TRBJ1-5, with 7 bases that match TRBD1. Germline V gives CDR1 SGHAT, CDR2 FQNNGV. V was clipped by 1 base and J by 3 bases; unmatched bases: 3. This CDR3 contains 15 residues. In DNA form, the CDR3 reads TGTGCCAGCAGCTTAGGGACAGGCTTCAATCAGCCCCAGCATTTT. It translates to CASSLGTGFNQPQHF. Combining the CDR3 with reference TRBV11-2 and TRBJ1-5 gives the whole variable domain EAGVAQSPRYKIIEKRQSVAFWCNPISGHATLYWYQQILGQGPKLLIQFQNNGVVDDSQLPKDRFSAERLKGVDSTLKIQPAKLEDSAVYLCASSLGTGFNQPQHFGDGTRLSIL.

The chain joins TRBV28 to TRBJ2-5; 7 positions agree with TRBD2. The V segment lost 2 bases and the J segment 4 bases; nucleotides outside the gene matches: 7. Germline CDR1 reads MDHEN; CDR2 reads SYDVKM. The CDR3 spans 15 residues. In nucleotides, the CDR3 is TGTGCCAGCAGTTTAGCGGGGGAGGGGCGAGAGACCCAGTACTTC. This encodes CASSLAGEGRETQYF.

The chain is built from TRBV14 and TRBJ2-5; 12 bases map to TRBD2. Per the germline V gene, CDR1 is SGHDN and CDR2 is FVKESK. The CDR3 spans 17 residues. Trimming took 5 bases from V and 3 from J; bases not matched to a gene: 10. The CDR3 region has the DNA TGTGCCAGCAGCAAGGCTAGCGGGAGGGCCGGGAAAGAGACCCAGTACTTC. As protein: CASSKASGRAGKETQYF.

The chain links TRBV4-2 to TRBJ1-1, with a weak D call TRBD1 (6 bases). Germline CDR1 reads LGHNA; CDR2 reads YNFKEQ. The V and J ends lost 4 bases and 6 bases respectively, with 15 bases between them. There are 14 residues in the CDR3. This chain's CDR3 is CASSPKQGGAEAFF. CDR3 in DNA: TGTGCCAGCAGCCCAAAACAGGGTGGGGCTGAAGCTTTCTTT.

The gene calls are TRBV7-9 and TRBJ2-7, with a tentative D call TRBD2 (6 bases). Germline V gene sequence: CDR1 SEHNR, CDR2 FQNEAQ (reference sequence). The CDR3 is made up of 17 amino acids. V dropped 4 bases and J dropped 2 bases, with 21 bases sitting between them. CDR3 sequence (DNA): TGTGCCAGCAGCTACACGACCGGAGGGCCCTCGGCCTACGAGCAGTACTTC. It is translated as CASSYTTGGPSAYEQYF.

The chain couples TRBV19 to TRBJ2-7, with TRBD1 as a possible D gene (6 bases). The germline gives CDR1 LNHDA, CDR2 SQIVND (reference sequence). The CDR3 spans 13 residues. V was cut by 10 bases and J by 0 bases, with 13 bases left in between. The CDR3 region has the DNA TGTGCCACCTCGACAGGATTCTCCTACGAGCAGTACTTC. It specifies CATSTGFSYEQYF.

The chain links TRBV27 to TRBJ1-3; D is unclear. Germline V gene data show CDR1 as MNHEY and CDR2 as SMNVEV (reference sequence). This CDR3 contains 14 residues. Trimming left V 8 bases short and J 4 bases short, with 15 bases between. The CDR3 here is CASWSRREGNTIYF. The CDR3 nucleotides are TGTGCCAGCTGGTCACGGAGGGAAGGAAACACCATATATTTT.

This sequence joins TRBV7-2 and TRBJ2-2, with 7 bases that match TRBD2. Germline CDR1 and CDR2: SGHTA and FQGNSA. V was clipped by 1 base and J by 0 bases; unmatched bases: 2. This CDR3 region has 16 residues. In nucleotides, the CDR3 is TGTGCCAGCAGCTTAGAGCGGGGTTCGAACACCGGGGAGCTGTTTTTT. Its protein product is CASSLERGSNTGELFF. Together with reference TRBV7-2 and TRBJ2-2, the CDR3 gives the full variable domain: GAGVSQSPSNKVTEKGKDVELRCDPISGHTALYWYRQSLGQGLEFLIYFQGNSAPDKSGLPSDRFSAERTGGSVSTLTIQRTQQEDSAVYLCASSLERGSNTGELFFGEGSRLTVL.

V gene TRBV6-1 combines with J gene TRBJ2-7, with D perhaps matching TRBD1 (5 bases). The length of the CDR3 is 14 residues. Trimming took 2 bases from V and 2 from J, leaving 10 bases between them. Germline V gene data show CDR1 as MNHNS and CDR2 as SASEGT. CDR3 bases: TGTGCCAGCAGTGAACAGGGTGTACCCTACGAGCAGTACTTC. Amino acid sequence: CASSEQGVPYEQYF.

The chain recombines TRBV2 with TRBJ2-1, with D hard to call. The CDR3 sequence is 10 residues long. Germline V gene data show CDR1 as SNHLY and CDR2 as FYNNEI. Trimming left V 6 bases short and J 6 bases short, with 3 bases between. In DNA, the CDR3 is TGTGCCAGCAGGACCAATGAGCAGTTCTTC. Its protein product is CASRTNEQFF.

The chain uses TRBV28 and TRBJ2-7; either TRBD1 or TRBD2 may supply D (6 bases each). V was clipped by 7 bases and J by 2 bases, with 12 bases between them. The CDR3 loop spans 13 amino acids. Germline values: CDR1 MDHEN, CDR2 SYDVKM. In nucleotides, the CDR3 is TGTGCCAGCACGGGAGACAGGACCTACGAGCAGTACTTC. Translating it yields CASTGDRTYEQYF.

In regard to this clone: Other DNA sequences in this sample translate to the same CDR3. The chain joins TRBV30 to TRBJ1-3, with D hard to call. The CDR3 totals 14 residues. Germline CDR1 GTSNPN, CDR2 SVGIG (reference sequence). Trimming removed 0 bases at V and 0 bases at J, with 6 bases between. For the CDR3, the DNA is TGTGCCTGGAGTGTGGGTACCTCTGGAAACACCATATATTTT. It codes for CAWSVGTSGNTIYF. Looking up the rest from reference TRBV30 and TRBJ1-3 gives the full variable domain: SQTIHQWPATLVQPVGSPLSLECTVEGTSNPNLYWYRQAAGRGLQLLFYSVGIGQISSEVPQNLSASRPQDRQFILSSKKLLLSDSGFYLCAWSVGTSGNTIYFGEGSWLTVV.

This rearrangement joins TRBV5-4 to TRBJ2-3; maybe TRBD2 (6 bases). The V end lost 0 bases, the J end lost 1 base, and 6 bases lay between the germline ends. Germline V gives CDR1 SGHNT, CDR2 YYREEE (reference sequence). The CDR3 covers 14 residues. CDR3 DNA: TGTGCCAGCAGCTTGGGGGGGGGCACAGATACGCAGTATTTT. Protein: CASSLGGGTDTQYF.

This clone was observed a single time. This chain uses TRBV19 with TRBJ2-7; tentatively, D is TRBD1 or TRBD2 (5 bases each). Germline V gene data show CDR1 as LNHDA and CDR2 as SQIVND (reference sequence). CDR3 length equals 15 residues. V dropped 5 bases and J dropped 2 bases, with 16 bases sitting between them. CDR3 DNA sequence: TGTGCCAGTAGTGTAAGGGACGGACCACCCTACGAGCAGTACTTC. This codes for CASSVRDGPPYEQYF.

On this clone itself: Germline and junction disagree at one end, which may indicate a read error. The V gene is TRBV7-7, the J gene TRBJ2-3, with D unresolved. Per the germline V gene, CDR1 is SSHAT and CDR2 is FNYEAQ (reference sequence). The CDR3 spans 13 residues. In nucleotides, the CDR3 is TGTGCTAGCAGCAACAACGCTGCAGATACGCAGTATTTT. Translation: CASSNNAADTQYF. Full variable domain (missing parts from reference TRBV7-7 and TRBJ2-3): GAGVSQSPRYKVTKRGQDVTLRCDPISSHATLYWYQQALGQGPEFLTYFNYEAQPDKSGLPSDRFSAERPEGSISTLTIQRTEQRDSAMYRCASSNNAADTQYFGPGTRLTVL.

This chain connects TRBV11-3 to TRBJ2-2; 7 bases are a match to TRBD2. The CDR3 extends over 14 amino acids. Germline V gene lookup returns CDR1 SGHNT and CDR2 YENEEA. With V trimmed by 3 bases and J by 3 bases, 1 base remained unmatched. The CDR3 region has the DNA TGTGCCAGCAGCTTTCTAGCGGACACCGGGGAGCTGTTTTTT. It translates to CASSFLADTGELFF.

The chain uses TRBV6-5 and TRBJ1-1; no definite D call. CDR1 and CDR2 (germline): MNHEY, SVGAGI. This CDR3 is 12 amino acids long. The V gene lost 2 bases and the J gene lost 3 bases, with 4 bases spanning the gap. The CDR3 spells CASSYGDTEAFF. The DNA of the CDR3 is TGTGCCAGCAGTTACGGGGACACTGAAGCTTTCTTT.